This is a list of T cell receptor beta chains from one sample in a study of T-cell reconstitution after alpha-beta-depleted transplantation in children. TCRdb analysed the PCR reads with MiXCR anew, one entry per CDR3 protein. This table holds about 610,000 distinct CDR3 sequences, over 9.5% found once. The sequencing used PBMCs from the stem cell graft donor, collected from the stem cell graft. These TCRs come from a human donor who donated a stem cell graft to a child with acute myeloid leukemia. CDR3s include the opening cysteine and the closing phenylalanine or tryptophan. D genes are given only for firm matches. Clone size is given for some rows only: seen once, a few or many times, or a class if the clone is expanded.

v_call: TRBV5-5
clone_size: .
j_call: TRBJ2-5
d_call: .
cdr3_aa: CASSYRQERYQETQYF
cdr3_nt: TGTGCCAGCAGCTACCGACAGGAACGGTACCAAGAGACCCAGTACTTC

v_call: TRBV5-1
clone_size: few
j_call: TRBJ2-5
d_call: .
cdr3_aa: CASSLVWSQETQYF
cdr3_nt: TGCGCCAGCAGCTTGGTTTGGAGCCAAGAGACCCAGTACTTC

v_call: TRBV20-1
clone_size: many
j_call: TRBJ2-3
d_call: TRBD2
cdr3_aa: CSATSGVSTDTQYF
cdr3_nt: TGCAGTGCTACTAGCGGGGTCAGCACAGATACGCAGTATTTT

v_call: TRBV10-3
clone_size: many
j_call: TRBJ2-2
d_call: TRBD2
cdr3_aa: CAISVSGTGTGELFF
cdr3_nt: TGTGCCATCAGTGTAAGCGGGACGGGCACCGGGGAGCTGTTTTTT

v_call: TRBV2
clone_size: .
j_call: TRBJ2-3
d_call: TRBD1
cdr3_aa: CASIQTGVNTDTQYF
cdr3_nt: TGTGCCAGCATCCAGACAGGGGTGAACACAGATACGCAGTATTTT

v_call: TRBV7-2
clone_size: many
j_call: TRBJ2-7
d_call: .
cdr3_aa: CASSSWGILGEQYF
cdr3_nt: TGTGCCAGCAGCTCATGGGGGATTCTGGGTGAGCAGTACTTC

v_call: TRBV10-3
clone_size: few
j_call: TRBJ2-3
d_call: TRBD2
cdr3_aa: CAAGTSGGTDTQYF
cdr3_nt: TGTGCCGCCGGGACTAGCGGGGGCACAGATACGCAGTATTTT

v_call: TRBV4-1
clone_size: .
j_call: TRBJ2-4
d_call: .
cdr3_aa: CASSQDEVGGGPRRGTKNIQYF
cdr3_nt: TGCGCCAGCAGCCAAGATGAAGTTGGGGGGGGCCCCCGTAGAGGAACCAAAAACATTCAGTACTTC

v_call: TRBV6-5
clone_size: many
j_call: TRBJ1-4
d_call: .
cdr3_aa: CASSYDVSSEKLFF
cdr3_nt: TGTGCCAGCAGTTACGACGTCTCTTCTGAAAAACTGTTTTTT

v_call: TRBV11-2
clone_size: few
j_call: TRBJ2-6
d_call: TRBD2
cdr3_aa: CASSLGPLAGGSGANVLTF
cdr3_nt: TGTGCCAGCAGCTTAGGACCGCTAGCGGGAGGCTCTGGGGCCAACGTCCTGACTTTC

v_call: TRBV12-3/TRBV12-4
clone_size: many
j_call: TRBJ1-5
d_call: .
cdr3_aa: CASSSQSTSNQPQHF
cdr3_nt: TGTGCCAGCAGTTCTCAGAGTACGAGCAATCAGCCCCAGCATTTT

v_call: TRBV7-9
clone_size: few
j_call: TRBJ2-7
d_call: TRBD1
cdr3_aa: CASSSTSPGQGYEQYF
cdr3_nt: TGTGCCAGCAGCTCGACTTCACCGGGACAGGGCTACGAGCAGTACTTC

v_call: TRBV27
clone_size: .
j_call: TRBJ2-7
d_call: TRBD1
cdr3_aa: CASSSIPDRGVLYEQYF
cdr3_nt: TGTGCCAGCAGTTCCATCCCGGACAGGGGCGTCCTCTACGAGCAGTACTTC

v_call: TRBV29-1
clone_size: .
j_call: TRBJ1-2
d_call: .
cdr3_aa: CSVGTTSYGYTF
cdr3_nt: TGCAGCGTTGGGACGACCTCTTATGGCTACACCTTC